The 15 T cell receptor beta chains reported below all come from one sample, sequenced in a study of shared clonotypes between healthy human individuals. Here immunoSEQ multiplex PCR was the method, and the copy in TCRdb shows in-frame clones only, minus some. The sample has 330,000 or so clones, roughly 70% seen once. The sequenced material came from memory CD4+ T cells sorted from blood. Specified subset: CD45RA-negative fraction. All receptors derive from a man under 40 in good health.

The V and J genes are TRBV18 and TRBJ1-5; 7 bases agree with TRBD1. The CDR3 spans 14 residues. V gave up 6 bases and J gave up 3 bases; unmatched junction bases: 5. Germline loops: CDR1 KGHSH, CDR2 LQKENI. The CDR3 nucleotides are TGTGCCAGCTCCGGGGGACAGAACAATCAGCCCCAGCATTTT. It is translated as CASSGGQNNQPQHF.

This clone was seen a few times. The chain combines TRBV15 with TRBJ1-4; 7 nucleotides match TRBD1. Per germline, CDR1 LNHNV and CDR2 YYDKDF (reference sequence). Germline trimming cut 2 bases from V and 2 bases from J; bases unmatched to any gene: 5. The CDR3 loop spans 16 amino acids. The CDR3 DNA sequence: TGTGCCACCAGCAGATTCAGGGGGACGACTAATGAAAAACTGTTTTTT. Protein: CATSRFRGTTNEKLFF.

The V and J genes are TRBV9 and TRBJ2-7, with 8 bases matching TRBD2. The length of the CDR3 is 15 residues. Germline V gene sequence: CDR1 SGDLS, CDR2 YYNGEE. Germline trimming cut 4 bases from V and 2 bases from J; bases unmatched to any gene: 8. The CDR3 DNA reads as TGTGCCAGCAGCCTGGAGGCGGGAGGCGCCTACGAGCAGTACTTC. This sequence encodes CASSLEAGGAYEQYF.

The chain has TRBV5-1 and TRBJ2-7; TRBD1 is a possible D gene (6 bases). The CDR3 is 12 amino acids. V was trimmed by 0 bases and J by 6 bases, leaving 7 bases between them. The V gene's germline CDR1 is SGHRS and CDR2 YFSETQ. CDR3 DNA: TGCGCCAGCAGCTTGGCAGGGGCCGAGCAGTACTTC. Translation gives CASSLAGAEQYF.

V and J are TRBV29-1 and TRBJ2-1; either TRBD1 or TRBD2 may fit D (5 bases each). The ends were cut back, 6 bases at V and 0 bases at J, with 15 bases in the middle. The CDR3 spans 15 residues. Germline loops: CDR1 SQVTM, CDR2 ANQGSEA. For the CDR3, the DNA is TGCAGCGTCCTACGGGACGGCAGCTCCTACAATGAGCAGTTCTTC. Amino acid sequence: CSVLRDGSSYNEQFF.

In its sample, this clone was seen many times. The chain has TRBV15 and TRBJ1-5; no firm D call. The V and J ends lost 3 bases and 3 bases respectively, with 9 bases between them. This CDR3 comprises 14 residues. Germline assignment: CDR1 LNHNV and CDR2 YYDKDF (reference sequence). The chain's CDR3 is CATSRGRVNQPQHF. The CDR3 DNA reads as TGTGCCACCAGCAGGGGCCGCGTCAATCAGCCCCAGCATTTT.

The V and J genes are TRBV28 and TRBJ1-5, with D possibly matching TRBD1 (5 bases). V was trimmed by 4 bases and J by 5 bases, leaving 18 bases between them. The germline gives CDR1 MDHEN, CDR2 SYDVKM. This CDR3 contains 16 residues. CDR3 DNA sequence: TGTGCCAGCAGTTATGATACGGCGGGGGAATATCAGCCCCAGCATTTT. Translated, it gives CASSYDTAGEYQPQHF.

The V call is TRBV7-8, the J call TRBJ2-7, with no clear D. Germline CDR1 and CDR2: SGHVS and FQNEAQ. The CDR3 contains 14 residues. Trimming took 5 bases from V and 0 from J, leaving 11 bases between them. CDR3 in DNA: TGTGCCAGCAGCACCCGACAACCCTCCTACGAGCAGTACTTC. Amino acid sequence: CASSTRQPSYEQYF.

The genes are TRBV29-1 and TRBJ2-1; D call uncertain. V lost 7 bases and J lost 10, with 20 bases in between. This CDR3 region has 13 residues. The germline CDR1 and CDR2 sequences are SQVTM and ANQGSEA. The CDR3 DNA is TGCAGCGCCCAACTGGCGGCAGGAGAAGAGCAGTTCTTC. Translation gives CSAQLAAGEEQFF.

This chain joins TRBV6-1 and TRBJ2-7; D gene ambiguous. The CDR3 is 15 amino acids. Germline CDR1 reads MNHNS; CDR2 reads SASEGT. The V gene lost 5 bases and the J gene lost 0 bases, with 14 bases spanning the gap. CDR3 amino acids: CASSLEAGPSYEQYF. In nucleotides, the CDR3 is TGTGCCAGCAGTCTCGAGGCCGGACCCTCCTACGAGCAGTACTTC.

The gene calls are TRBV5-4 and TRBJ2-1; TRBD1 matches at 9 bases. The CDR3 spans 16 residues. Germline V gene data show CDR1 as SGHNT and CDR2 as YYREEE (reference sequence). The J segment lost 8 bases and the V segment lost 4 bases, leaving 13 bases of the junction unmatched. CDR3 nucleotides: TGTGCCAGCAGCGCTGACGGGGGGACAGGGACATATGAGCAGTTCTTC. It specifies CASSADGGTGTYEQFF.

In regard to this clone: Other DNA sequences in the sample encode the same CDR3. The CDR3 DNA reads as TGTGCCAGTAGTATAGCGGGGACAGGAAACTACGAGCAGTACTTC. Translated: CASSIAGTGNYEQYF. The chain employs TRBV19 and TRBJ2-7; TRBD1 matches 8 bases. V was clipped by 1 base and J by 3 bases; unmatched bases: 5. This CDR3 spans 15 amino acids. Germline V gives CDR1 LNHDA, CDR2 SQIVND (reference sequence).

The chain couples TRBV29-1 to TRBJ2-1, with TRBD2 matching over 9 bases. The length of the CDR3 is 17 residues. In germline, CDR1 is SQVTM, CDR2 ANQGSEA. V shed 0 bases, J shed 1 base, and the junction held 7 bases outside the gene matches. The CDR3 bases are TGCAGCGTTGAAGATCGGCGGGAGGGCCGATCCTACAATGAGCAGTTCTTC. Its translation: CSVEDRREGRSYNEQFF.

CDR3: CASSQEVPFTSGIYNEQFF. The CDR3 nucleotides read TGCGCCAGCAGCCAAGAAGTCCCATTTACTAGCGGAATCTACAATGAGCAGTTCTTC. This chain uses TRBV4-1 with TRBJ2-1; 8 bases fit TRBD2. V lost 0 bases to trimming and J lost 3 bases; unmatched junction nucleotides: 13. This CDR3 has 19 residues. Germline V lookup: CDR1 MGHRA, CDR2 YSYEKL.

The chain joins TRBV2 to TRBJ2-1; D ambiguous. From germline, CDR1 is SNHLY and CDR2 FYNNEI. Between the trimmed V and J ends, which lost 6 bases and 6 bases, there was a span of 6 bases. CDR3 length: 11 residues. The CDR3 nucleotides are TGTGCCAGCAGGCGACTCAATGAGCAGTTCTTC. It encodes CASRRLNEQFF.